This T cell receptor beta chain came from a study of T cell responses to AZD1222 COVID-19 vaccine. Points from the study as a whole: The donors showed a predominance of white British ancestry and of females, with possible underestimation of clonal diversity.

With regard to this clone: Its antigen is still unknown.

The data were produced by immunoSEQ multiplex PCR, yet TCRdb's version contains in-frame clones alone and is incomplete. The table lists 120,000 or so clones, 75% to 85% of them singletons. The CDR3 has 14 amino acids. V was pared by 6 bases and J by 9 bases, with 18 bases between. Germline-derived CDR1 and CDR2 are SGHAT and FQNNGV. The sequence was obtained from an adult who received the AZD1222 COVID-19 vaccine. J is TRBJ1-5 and V is TRBV11-2, with D perhaps TRBD1 (5 bases). The sequenced sample was peripheral blood, obtained 28 days after the second AZD1222 dose. CDR3 sequence: CASSPDRPSGPQHF. CDR3 coding DNA: TGTGCCAGCAGTCCAGACAGACCCTCGGGGCCCCAGCATTTT.